Listed here is a single TCR beta chain. Antigen: not known. This record belongs to a study of response to subunit inactivated influenza vaccine. TCRdb fed the RT-PCR reads into MiXCR, producing one record per CDR3 protein. The table lists over 800,000 distinct CDR3 sequences, roughly 20% of them singletons. Findings and limits, study-wide: That few new T cells are recruited by each seasonal influenza vaccination was the authors' suggestion.

This TCR came from a man between 50 and 59 years old who received an inactivated influenza vaccine. The specimen was PBMCs from blood, collected about 5 days after vaccination.

The CDR3 DNA is TGTGCCAGCAGCTTAGATCCTGGGGGATCCCTCGAGCAGTACTTC. Residues: CASSLDPGGSLEQYF. The chain is built from TRBV7-2 and TRBJ2-7; D could derive from TRBD1 or TRBD2 (5 bases each). Trimming took off 1 base at V and 6 bases at J, with 16 bases between the two ends. CDR3 length: 15 residues. Germline CDR1 is SGHTA and CDR2 is FQGNSA. The full variable domain, completed using reference TRBV7-2 and TRBJ2-7, is GAGVSQSPSNKVTEKGKDVELRCDPISGHTALYWYRQSLGQGLEFLIYFQGNSAPDKSGLPSDRFSAERTGGSVSTLTIQRTQQEDSAVYLCASSLDPGGSLEQYFGPGTRLTVT.